A single sample gave rise to the 18 T cell receptor beta chains below, sequenced in a study of OX40 agonist ivuxolimab in advanced cancers. Assay used: immunoSEQ multiplex PCR; TCRdb lists only in-frame clones, some missing. The table lists approximately 60,000 clones, around 92% of them singletons. The starting material was CD4+ or CD8+ T cells sorted from blood, obtained in a trial of the OX40 agonist ivuxolimab. Source of these receptors: an adult with an advanced solid tumor such as melanoma, head and neck, liver or kidney cancer.

The chain combines TRBV25-1 with TRBJ1-1; D gene ambiguous. The germline gives CDR1 MGHDK, CDR2 SYGVNS. This CDR3 has 13 residues. V shed 4 bases and J shed 3 bases, with 9 bases lying between them. The CDR3 DNA sequence: TGTGCCAGCAGTGCGTCCACCTACACTGAAGCTTTCTTT. This sequence encodes CASSASTYTEAFF. Complete variable domain (other parts from reference TRBV25-1 and TRBJ1-1): EADIYQTPRYLVIGTGKKITLECSQTMGHDKMYWYQQDPGMELHLIHYSYGVNSTEKGDLSSESTVSRIRTEHFPLTLESARPSHTSQYLCASSASTYTEAFFGQGTRLTVV.

The chain uses TRBV28 and TRBJ2-1, with D maybe TRBD1 (5 bases). Germline lookup yields CDR1 MDHEN and CDR2 SYDVKM. The V end lost 4 bases, the J end lost 0 bases, and 10 bases lay between the germline ends. The CDR3 length is 15 residues. CDR3 in DNA: TGTGCCAGCAGTTCCAGACAGAGCTCCTACAATGAGCAGTTCTTC. Its protein is CASSSRQSSYNEQFF.

This rearrangement joins TRBV5-6 to TRBJ2-1; possible D gene TRBD2, 6 bases. Germline lookup yields CDR1 SGHDT and CDR2 YYEEEE. The V end lost 6 bases, the J end lost 3 bases, and 10 bases lay between the germline ends. CDR3 length equals 13 residues. In DNA form, the CDR3 reads TGTGCCAGCACCCCGCGGGACTACAATGAGCAGTTCTTC. This translates into CASTPRDYNEQFF.

The chain has TRBV5-5 and TRBJ1-3; D not certain. Between the trimmed V and J ends, which lost 0 bases and 0 bases, there was a span of 7 bases. CDR3 size: 15 residues. CDR1 SGHKS and CDR2 YYEKEE come from the germline V gene (reference sequence). The DNA for the CDR3 is TGTGCCAGCAGCTTGGGCGGGAGCTCTGGAAACACCATATATTTT. It yields the protein CASSLGGSSGNTIYF.

The genes are TRBV6-5 and TRBJ1-1; D may be TRBD1 (5 bases). CDR1 MNHEY and CDR2 SVGAGI come from the germline V gene. This CDR3 has 14 amino acids. V lost 5 bases and J 7 bases, leaving 17 bases between the germline ends. CDR3 coding DNA: TGTGCCAGCAGTAAAGTCCGGGACTCTTTTGAAGCTTTCTTT. Translated: CASSKVRDSFEAFF.

The chain carries TRBV9 and TRBJ2-1; D gene uncertain. V was cut by 1 base and J by 0 bases, with 8 bases left in between. The CDR3 is made up of 15 amino acids. Looked up from germline, CDR1 is SGDLS and CDR2 is YYNGEE. CDR3 sequence reads: CASSVLESSYNEQFF. CDR3 nucleotide sequence: TGTGCCAGCAGCGTACTCGAGAGCTCCTACAATGAGCAGTTCTTC.

CDR3 region: CASSLVSSGYEQYF. Here the CDR3 DNA reads TGTGCCAGCAGCTTAGTGTCTAGCGGATACGAGCAGTACTTC. V is TRBV7-9 and J is TRBJ2-7; TRBD2 aligns across 7 bases. Germline CDR1 and CDR2: SEHNR and FQNEAQ (reference sequence). This CDR3 has 14 amino acids. V lost 1 base, J lost 4 bases, and 4 bases stayed unmatched.

V usage is TRBV9 and J usage is TRBJ2-3; 12 nucleotides agree with TRBD2. This CDR3 has 16 amino acids. V gave up 4 bases and J gave up 5 bases; unmatched junction bases: 8. Per germline, CDR1 SGDLS and CDR2 YYNGEE. CDR3 nucleotides: TGTGCCAGCAGCCCCGGGACTAGCGGGTTGCTAGATACGCAGTATTTT. As protein: CASSPGTSGLLDTQYF.

The chain links TRBV9 to TRBJ2-7; tentative D call: TRBD2 (6 bases). V lost 3 bases to trimming and J lost 3 bases, with 10 bases between them. The germline V gene has CDR1 SGDLS and CDR2 YYNGEE. The CDR3 is 13 residues long. The CDR3 DNA is TGTGCCAGCAGCGAGGGCGGGAACTACGAGCAGTACTTC. Protein sequence: CASSEGGNYEQYF.

The rearrangement joins TRBV12-5 to TRBJ2-5; perhaps TRBD1 as D (6 bases). V lost 6 bases to trimming and J lost 3 bases, with 11 bases between them. CDR1 LGHNT and CDR2 FRNRAP come from the germline V gene. CDR3 length: 13 amino acids. CDR3 nucleotide sequence: TGTGCTAGTGGCTCGGACAGTAAAGAGACCCAGTACTTC. Protein: CASGSDSKETQYF.

The chain joins TRBV9 to TRBJ2-3, with 8 positions matching TRBD2. Germline V gene data show CDR1 as SGDLS and CDR2 as YYNGEE. The CDR3 length is 14 residues. J was trimmed by 4 bases and V by 3 bases; bases with no gene match: 4. CDR3 sequence (DNA): TGTGCCAGCAGCGGAGCGGGAGTGGCAGATACGCAGTATTTT. Protein: CASSGAGVADTQYF.

This chain joins TRBV5-8 and TRBJ2-7; TRBD1 matches 9 bases. The CDR3 contains 14 residues. CDR1 SGHTS and CDR2 YDEGEE come from the germline V gene. V was pared by 3 bases and J by 3 bases, with 4 bases of the junction left unmatched. The CDR3, as DNA: TGTGCCAGCAGCTGGGTGACAGGGGGCTACGAGCAGTACTTC. It yields the protein CASSWVTGGYEQYF. Variable domain in full (rest from reference TRBV5-8 and TRBJ2-7): EAGVTQSPTHLIKTRGQQATLRCSPISGHTSVYWYQQALGLGLQFLLWYDEGEERNRGNFPPRFSGRQFPNYSSELNVNALELEDSALYLCASSWVTGGYEQYFGPGTRLTVT.

CDR3 sequence: CASSDIFGTSGSTHQETQYF. In DNA, the CDR3 is TGTGCCAGCAGCGATATATTTGGGACTAGCGGGAGTACCCATCAAGAGACCCAGTACTTC. V gene TRBV12-1 combines with J gene TRBJ2-5; the listed D gene, TRBD2, was not tested against the DNA. TRBV12-1 is reported as a pseudogene. The CDR3 has 20 amino acids.

This chain links TRBV6-6 with TRBJ1-2, with TRBD1 matching over 10 bases. CDR3 length equals 11 residues. Trimming took 11 bases from V and 6 from J; bases not matched to a gene: 3. Germline loops: CDR1 MNHNY, CDR2 SVGAGI (reference sequence). CDR3 bases: TGTGCCGGACAGGGGGTAGATGGCTACACCTTC. This translates into CAGQGVDGYTF.

J is TRBJ2-1 and V is TRBV29-1; 8 nucleotides match TRBD2. The CDR3 runs 15 residues. From germline, CDR1 is SQVTM and CDR2 ANQGSEA. The V gene end was trimmed by 6 bases and the J gene end by 9 bases; junction bases not matched to a gene: 16. CDR3: CSVTGLVTPMGEQFF. The CDR3 coding sequence is TGCAGCGTAACGGGACTAGTTACCCCCATGGGTGAGCAGTTCTTC.

V is TRBV28 and J is TRBJ1-1; possibly TRBD1 for D (6 bases). Germline values: CDR1 MDHEN, CDR2 SYDVKM. Deletions cut 0 bases from V and 6 bases from J, with 14 bases between. The CDR3 covers 15 residues. For the CDR3, the DNA is TGTGCCAGCAGTTTATGGGCGGGGGCGAGGGCTGAAGCTTTCTTT. It specifies CASSLWAGARAEAFF.

The V call is TRBV2, the J call TRBJ2-1; TRBD2 matches at 7 bases. Germline assignment: CDR1 SNHLY and CDR2 FYNNEI. The CDR3 contains 16 residues. The V and J ends lost 0 bases and 3 bases, in that order; junction bases with no gene match: 5. The CDR3 DNA reads TGTGCCAGCAGTGAAGCGCCAGCGGGGAGCTACAATGAGCAGTTCTTC. Translation: CASSEAPAGSYNEQFF.

The gene calls are TRBV11-2 and TRBJ2-7, with 9 bases lining up with TRBD2. The junction had 8 bases not matched to a gene; V was cut back by 5 bases and J by 3 bases. The CDR3 is 15 amino acids. The germline V gene encodes CDR1 SGHAT and CDR2 FQNNGV. The chain's CDR3 is CASSASTSGHYEQYF. The CDR3 bases are TGTGCCAGCAGCGCCTCGACTAGCGGCCACTACGAGCAGTACTTC.